Listed below are T cell receptor beta chains from one sample, sequenced in a study of cytomegalovirus exposure and HLA in healthy donors. The protocol was immunoSEQ multiplex PCR, while the TCRdb copy is restricted to in-frame clones and leaves out a portion. The table includes about 150,000 clones, 60% to 70% detected once. The sequencing input was PBMCs. These receptors came from a woman aged 55-69 years in good health and CMV-seropositive. CDR3s include the opening cysteine and the closing phenylalanine or tryptophan. The D gene is left open where the match is weak. Only part of the rows carry a size: once, few, many, or a class if the clone is expanded.

D: .; J: TRBJ2-1; V: TRBV4-2; size: .; CDR3: CASSQDLASALVWSYNEQFF; DNA: TGTGCCAGCAGCCAAGATTTAGCCAGCGCCCTAGTCTGGTCCTACAATGAGCAGTTCTTC
D: .; J: TRBJ2-3; V: TRBV7-2; size: few; CDR3: CASSAFGLATDTQYF; DNA: TGTGCCAGCAGCGCCTTTGGACTCGCCACAGATACGCAGTATTTT
D: TRBD1; J: TRBJ1-5; V: TRBV7-9; size: .; CDR3: CASSPAGQGYGNQPQHF; DNA: TGTGCCAGCAGCCCTGCGGGACAGGGCTACGGCAATCAGCCCCAGCATTTT
D: TRBD1; J: TRBJ1-1; V: TRBV19; size: .; CDR3: CASSKTGRRVMNTEAFF; DNA: TGTGCCAGTAGTAAGACAGGGAGAAGGGTAATGAACACTGAAGCTTTCTTT
D: .; J: TRBJ2-7; V: TRBV11-2; size: few; CDR3: CASSLDPGTYEQYF; DNA: TGTGCCAGCAGCTTAGACCCCGGGACCTACGAGCAGTACTTC
D: TRBD1; J: TRBJ2-5; V: TRBV30; size: .; CDR3: CAWGGQGGKTQYF; DNA: TGTGCCTGGGGGGGACAGGGGGGAAAGACCCAGTACTTC
D: TRBD1; J: TRBJ2-2; V: TRBV7-3; size: few; CDR3: CASSPETGGATGELFF; DNA: TGTGCCAGCAGCCCCGAAACAGGGGGCGCCACCGGGGAGCTGTTTTTT
D: TRBD1; J: TRBJ2-7; V: TRBV4-1; size: .; CDR3: CASSQAGTGAYEQYF; DNA: TGCGCCAGCAGCCAAGCCGGGACAGGGGCCTACGAGCAGTACTTC
D: .; J: TRBJ1-5; V: TRBV19; size: .; CDR3: CASSLDFSSNQPQHF; DNA: TGTGCCAGTAGTCTGGACTTCTCTAGCAATCAGCCCCAGCATTTT
D: TRBD2; J: TRBJ2-1; V: TRBV30; size: few; CDR3: CAWSGIGLAGGSSYNEQFF; DNA: TGTGCCTGGAGTGGAATTGGGCTAGCGGGAGGGAGCTCCTACAATGAGCAGTTCTTC
D: .; J: TRBJ2-5; V: TRBV30; size: .; CDR3: CAWSVLETQYF; DNA: TGTGCCTGGAGTGTACTGGAGACCCAGTACTTC
D: TRBD2; J: TRBJ2-7; V: TRBV5-4; size: .; CDR3: CASSFSLAGVGEQYF; DNA: TGTGCCAGCAGCTTCTCATTAGCGGGAGTGGGCGAGCAGTACTTC
D: TRBD1; J: TRBJ2-5; V: TRBV2; size: few; CDR3: CASSNRDRAETQYF; DNA: TGTGCCAGCAGTAACCGGGACAGGGCAGAGACCCAGTACTTC
D: .; J: TRBJ2-7; V: TRBV7-3; size: .; CDR3: CASSLTGTRSYEQYF; DNA: TGTGCCAGCAGCCTGACCGGGACACGCTCCTACGAGCAGTACTTC
D: .; J: TRBJ1-2; V: TRBV19; size: .; CDR3: CASSPYREANYGYTF; DNA: TGTGCCAGTAGTCCTTACAGGGAAGCTAACTATGGCTACACCTTC
D: TRBD2; J: TRBJ2-4; V: TRBV6-4; size: .; CDR3: CASSEQGLAGGQNIQYF; DNA: TGTGCCAGCAGTGAACAGGGGCTAGCGGGAGGTCAAAACATTCAGTACTTC
D: .; J: TRBJ1-2; V: TRBV7-3; size: once; CDR3: CASAAGGGYGYTF; DNA: TGTGCCAGCGCTGCGGGGGGTGGCTATGGCTACACCTTC
D: .; J: TRBJ2-2; V: TRBV6-1; size: .; CDR3: CASIWTRNTGELFF; DNA: TGTGCCAGCATTTGGACACGGAACACCGGGGAGCTGTTTTTT
D: .; J: TRBJ2-5; V: TRBV6-1; size: .; CDR3: CASSVGSQETQYF; DNA: TGTGCCAGCAGTGTGGGCAGCCAAGAGACCCAGTACTTC
D: TRBD2; J: TRBJ2-7; V: TRBV30; size: .; CDR3: CAWSRSSGSPNEQYF; DNA: TGTGCCTGGAGTCGTTCTAGCGGGAGTCCGAACGAGCAGTACTTC
D: TRBD1; J: TRBJ1-5; V: TRBV2; size: .; CDR3: CASSFFRTGGDQPQHF; DNA: TGTGCCAGCAGTTTTTTTCGGACAGGCGGTGATCAGCCCCAGCATTTT
D: TRBD1; J: TRBJ1-4; V: TRBV6-6; size: .; CDR3: CASSTDRLGTNEKLFF; DNA: TGTGCCAGCAGTACGGACAGGTTGGGGACTAATGAAAAACTGTTTTTT
D: .; J: TRBJ1-2; V: TRBV2; size: .; CDR3: CASSEPLWGREGYTF; DNA: TGTGCCAGCAGTGAACCTTTGTGGGGGCGTGAGGGCTACACCTTC
D: TRBD2; J: TRBJ2-7; V: TRBV5-1; size: .; CDR3: CASSLEPSGTYEQYF; DNA: TGCGCCAGCAGCTTGGAGCCTAGCGGGACTTACGAGCAGTACTTC
D: .; J: TRBJ1-2; V: TRBV6-6; size: .; CDR3: CASSYVQNYGYTF; DNA: TGTGCCAGCAGTTACGTCCAGAACTATGGCTACACCTTC
D: TRBD2; J: TRBJ2-1; V: TRBV6-6; size: .; CDR3: CASSYSGRKNEQFF; DNA: TGTGCCAGCAGTTACAGCGGGAGAAAAAATGAGCAGTTCTTC
D: .; J: TRBJ1-5; V: TRBV28; size: .; CDR3: CASRTDRLSSPNQPQHF; DNA: TGTGCCAGCAGAACAGACAGGCTCTCTTCCCCGAATCAGCCCCAGCATTTT
D: TRBD2; J: TRBJ2-5; V: TRBV30; size: .; CDR3: CAWSKPGLGETQYF; DNA: TGTGCCTGGAGTAAACCGGGACTAGGGGAGACCCAGTACTTC
D: .; J: TRBJ1-4; V: TRBV18; size: .; CDR3: CASSPYLQGQGEKLFF; DNA: TGTGCCAGCTCACCGTACCTCCAGGGGCAGGGCGAAAAACTGTTTTTT